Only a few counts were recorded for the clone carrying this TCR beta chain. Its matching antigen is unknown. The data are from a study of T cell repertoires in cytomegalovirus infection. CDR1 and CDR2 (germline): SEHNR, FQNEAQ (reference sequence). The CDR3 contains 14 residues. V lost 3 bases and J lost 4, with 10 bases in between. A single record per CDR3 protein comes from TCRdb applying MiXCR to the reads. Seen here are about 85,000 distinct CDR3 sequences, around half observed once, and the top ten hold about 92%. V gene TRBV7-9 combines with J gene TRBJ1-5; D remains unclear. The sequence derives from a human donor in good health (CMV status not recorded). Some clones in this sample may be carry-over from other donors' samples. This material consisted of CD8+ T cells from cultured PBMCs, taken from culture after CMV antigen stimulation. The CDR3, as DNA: TGTGCCAGCAGCTTGGGATCAGTAAATCAGCCCCAGCATTTT. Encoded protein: CASSLGSVNQPQHF.